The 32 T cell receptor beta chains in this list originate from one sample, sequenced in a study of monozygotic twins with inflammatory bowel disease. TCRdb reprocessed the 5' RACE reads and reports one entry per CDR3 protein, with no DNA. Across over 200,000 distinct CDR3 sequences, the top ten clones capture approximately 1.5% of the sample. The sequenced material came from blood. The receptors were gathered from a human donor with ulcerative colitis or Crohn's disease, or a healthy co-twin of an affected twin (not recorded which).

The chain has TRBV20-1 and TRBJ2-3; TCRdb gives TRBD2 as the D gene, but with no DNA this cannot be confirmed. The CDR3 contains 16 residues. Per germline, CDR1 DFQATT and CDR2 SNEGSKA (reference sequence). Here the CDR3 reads CSARPRRRGATDTQYF.

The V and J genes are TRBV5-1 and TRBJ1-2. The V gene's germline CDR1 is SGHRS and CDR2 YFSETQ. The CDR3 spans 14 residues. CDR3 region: CASSWEVSNYGYTF.

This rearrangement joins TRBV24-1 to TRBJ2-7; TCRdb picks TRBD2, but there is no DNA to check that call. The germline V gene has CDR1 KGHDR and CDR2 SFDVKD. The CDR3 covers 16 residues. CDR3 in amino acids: CATSGAGTRVLYEQYF.

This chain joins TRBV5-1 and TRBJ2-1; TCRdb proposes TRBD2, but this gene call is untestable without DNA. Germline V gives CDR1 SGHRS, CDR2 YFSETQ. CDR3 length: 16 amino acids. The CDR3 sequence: CASSLAGSRSYNEQFF.

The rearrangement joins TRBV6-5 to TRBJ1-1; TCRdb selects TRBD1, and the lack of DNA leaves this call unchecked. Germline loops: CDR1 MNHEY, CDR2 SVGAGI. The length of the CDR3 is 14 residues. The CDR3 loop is CASSYGGKNTEAFF.

CDR3 sequence: CASSSGPTNYGYTF. This chain connects TRBV12-3 or TRBV12-4 to TRBJ1-2; the TCRdb D gene call, TRBD1, has no DNA to confirm it. The CDR3 has 14 amino acids.

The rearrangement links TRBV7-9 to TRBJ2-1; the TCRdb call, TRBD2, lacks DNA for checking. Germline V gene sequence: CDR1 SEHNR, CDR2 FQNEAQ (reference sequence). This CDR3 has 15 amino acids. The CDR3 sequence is CASSLVLLGGNEQFF.

CDR3 loop: CASRTGVEGYEQYF. V usage is TRBV4-1 and J usage is TRBJ2-7; the TCRdb D gene call, TRBD1, has no DNA to confirm it. The CDR3 runs to 14 residues. Per germline, CDR1 MGHRA and CDR2 YSYEKL.

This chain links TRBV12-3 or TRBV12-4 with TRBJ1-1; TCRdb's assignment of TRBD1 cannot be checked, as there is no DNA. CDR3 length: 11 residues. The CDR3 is CASSLQGWAFF.

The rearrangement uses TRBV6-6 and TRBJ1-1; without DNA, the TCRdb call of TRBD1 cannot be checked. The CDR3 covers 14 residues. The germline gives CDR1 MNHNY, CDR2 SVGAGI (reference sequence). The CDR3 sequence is CASISGTGYTEAFF.

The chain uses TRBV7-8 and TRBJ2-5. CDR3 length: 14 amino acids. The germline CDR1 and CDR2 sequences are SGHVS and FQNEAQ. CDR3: CASSLGAVRETQYF.

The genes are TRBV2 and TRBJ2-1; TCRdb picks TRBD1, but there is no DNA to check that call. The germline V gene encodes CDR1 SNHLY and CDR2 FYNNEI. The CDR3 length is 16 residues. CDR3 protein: CASGRTGRVANNEQFF.

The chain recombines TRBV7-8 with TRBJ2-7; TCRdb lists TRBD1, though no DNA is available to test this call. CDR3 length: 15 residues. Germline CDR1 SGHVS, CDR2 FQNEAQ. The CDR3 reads CASSPRRVRGYEQYF.

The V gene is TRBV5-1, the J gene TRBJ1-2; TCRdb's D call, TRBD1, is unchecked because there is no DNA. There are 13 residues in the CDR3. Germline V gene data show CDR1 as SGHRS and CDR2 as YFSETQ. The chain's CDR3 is CASSSDSIYGYTF.

The CDR3 reads CSAPKTGDGYTF. The chain is built from TRBV20-1 and TRBJ1-2; with no DNA, the TCRdb D assignment of TRBD1 cannot be verified. This CDR3 spans 12 amino acids. Germline CDR1 and CDR2: DFQATT and SNEGSKA (reference sequence).

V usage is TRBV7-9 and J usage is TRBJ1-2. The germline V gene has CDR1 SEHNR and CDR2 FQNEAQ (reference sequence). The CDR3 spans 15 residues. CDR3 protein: CASSLDWLITDGYTF. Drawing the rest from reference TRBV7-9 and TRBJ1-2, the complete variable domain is DTGVSQNPRHKITKRGQNVTFRCDPISEHNRLYWYRQTLGQGPEFLTYFQNEAQLEKSRLLSDRFSAERPKGSFSTLEIQRTEQGDSAMYLCASSLDWLITDGYTFGSGTRLTVV.

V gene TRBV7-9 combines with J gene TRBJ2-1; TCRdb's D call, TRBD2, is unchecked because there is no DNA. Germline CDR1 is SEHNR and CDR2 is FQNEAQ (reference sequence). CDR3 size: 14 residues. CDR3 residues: CASSTRLAGWEQFF.

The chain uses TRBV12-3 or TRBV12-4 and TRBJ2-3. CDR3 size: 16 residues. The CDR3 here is CASSLSGFIVGDTQYF.

CDR3 sequence: CASSRKGGSYEQYF. The chain couples TRBV3-1 to TRBJ2-7. The CDR3 runs to 14 residues. Per germline, CDR1 LGHDT and CDR2 YNNKEL (reference sequence).

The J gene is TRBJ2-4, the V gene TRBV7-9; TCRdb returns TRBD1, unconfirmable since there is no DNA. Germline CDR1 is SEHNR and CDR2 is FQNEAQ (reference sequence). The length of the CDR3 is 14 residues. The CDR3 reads CASSLDPRTGTPYF.

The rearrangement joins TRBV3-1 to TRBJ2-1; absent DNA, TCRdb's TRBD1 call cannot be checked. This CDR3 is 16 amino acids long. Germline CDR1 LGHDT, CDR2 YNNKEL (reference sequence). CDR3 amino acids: CASSQTRAKNYNEQFF.

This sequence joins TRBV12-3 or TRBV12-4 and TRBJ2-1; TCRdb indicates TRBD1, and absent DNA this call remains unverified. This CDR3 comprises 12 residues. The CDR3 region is CASSPGGTGEFF.

This CDR3 is CATSSFPPSMSTDTQYF. J is TRBJ2-3 and V is TRBV15; the TCRdb call, TRBD1, lacks DNA for checking. CDR1 LNHNV and CDR2 YYDKDF come from the germline V gene (reference sequence). The CDR3 runs to 17 residues. Full variable domain (outside the CDR3, taken from reference TRBV15 and TRBJ2-3): DAMVIQNPRYQVTQFGKPVTLSCSQTLNHNVMYWYQQKSSQAPKLLFHYYDKDFNNEADTPDNFQSRRPNTSFCFLDIRSPGLGDTAMYLCATSSFPPSMSTDTQYFGPGTRLTVL.

CDR3 region: CASSSGIAGTNEQFF. The J gene is TRBJ2-1, the V gene TRBV7-6; the TCRdb D gene call, TRBD2, has no DNA to confirm it. The CDR3 spans 15 residues. Germline-derived CDR1 and CDR2 are SGHVS and FNYEAQ.

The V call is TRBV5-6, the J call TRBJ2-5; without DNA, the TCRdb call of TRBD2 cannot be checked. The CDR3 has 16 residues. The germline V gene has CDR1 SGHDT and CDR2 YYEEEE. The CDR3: CASSFGNSPRGETQYF.

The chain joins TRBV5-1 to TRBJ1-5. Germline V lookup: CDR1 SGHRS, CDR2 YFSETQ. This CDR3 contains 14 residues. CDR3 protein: CASSLEGSNQPQHF. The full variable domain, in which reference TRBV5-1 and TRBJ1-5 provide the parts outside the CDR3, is KAGVTQTPRYLIKTRGQQVTLSCSPISGHRSVSWYQQTPGQGLQFLFEYFSETQRNKGNFPGRFSGRQFSNSRSEMNVSTLELGDSALYLCASSLEGSNQPQHFGDGTRLSIL.

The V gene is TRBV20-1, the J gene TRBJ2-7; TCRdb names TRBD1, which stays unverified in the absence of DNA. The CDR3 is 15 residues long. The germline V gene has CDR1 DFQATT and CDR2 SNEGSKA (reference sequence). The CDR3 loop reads CSARDPSGRAYEQYF.

CDR3 loop: CATSRDRLTYEQYF. The V and J genes are TRBV15 and TRBJ2-7. In germline, CDR1 is LNHNV, CDR2 YYDKDF (reference sequence). The CDR3 is 14 residues long.

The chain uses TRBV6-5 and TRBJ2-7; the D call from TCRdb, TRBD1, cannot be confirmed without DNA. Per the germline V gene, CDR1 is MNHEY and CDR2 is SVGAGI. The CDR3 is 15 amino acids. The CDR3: CASSYPGRGPDEQYF.

The CDR3 protein is CASSLGGQGASPLHF. V gene TRBV10-2 combines with J gene TRBJ1-6; the D call from TCRdb, TRBD1, cannot be confirmed without DNA. The CDR3 runs 15 residues. CDR1 WSHSY and CDR2 SAAADI come from the germline V gene.

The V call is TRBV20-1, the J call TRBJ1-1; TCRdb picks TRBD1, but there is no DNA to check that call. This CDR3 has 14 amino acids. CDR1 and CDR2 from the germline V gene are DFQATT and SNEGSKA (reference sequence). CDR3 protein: CSATKGALATEAFF.

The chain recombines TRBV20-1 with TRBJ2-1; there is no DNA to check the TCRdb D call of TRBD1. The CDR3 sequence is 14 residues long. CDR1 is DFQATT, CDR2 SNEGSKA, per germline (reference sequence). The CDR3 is CSARVPSSYNEQFF.